The source of this T cell receptor (beta chain) is a study of cytomegalovirus exposure and HLA in healthy donors. CDR1 and CDR2 from the germline V gene are MNHEY and SMNVEV (reference sequence). The CDR3 is made up of 15 amino acids. Trimming took off 3 bases at V and 6 bases at J, with 15 bases between the two ends. The repertoire was sequenced with immunoSEQ multiplex PCR; TCRdb's copy has only in-frame clones and lacks some. The sample includes over 50,000 clones, more than 85% of them seen just once. This clone was found once. The chain joins TRBV27 to TRBJ1-5; no firm D call. Sequencing was performed on PBMCs. The sequence came from a man aged 18 to 35 in good health and CMV-seropositive. CDR3 coding DNA: TGTGCCAGCAGTTTCTCCGGGCGGGCGAGTCAGCCCCAGCATTTT. Translated: CASSFSGRASQPQHF.